This entry features one T cell receptor (beta chain) sequence. No antigen is known for it. TCRbeta library construction was performed incorporating unique molecular identifiers. TCRdb redid the calling of the PCR reads with MiXCR, one entry per CDR3 protein. Counted here are a few hundred thousand distinct CDR3 sequences, 27% occurring once; the ten biggest clones make up approximately 33%. The data are from a study of T-cell reconstitution after alpha-beta-depleted transplantation in children. General observations from the study: Once a year had passed after transplant, T-cell counts and diversity came mostly from newly produced T cells. Surviving recipient cells, namely T cells and thymic progenitors, were the source of high day-60 TCRbeta diversity in some patients. In patients about two months after transplant, alpha-beta T cells reportedly arose from several hundred expanded graft clones.

The ends lost 7 bases at V and 4 bases at J; junction bases unmatched: 7. Germline assignment: CDR1 SGHRS and CDR2 YFSETQ. The CDR3 is 15 residues long. The rearrangement joins TRBV5-1 to TRBJ1-3; 11 nucleotides align to TRBD1. The specimen was PBMCs, collected before TCRalphabeta/CD19-depleted stem cell transplant. The sequence derives from a boy younger than two with Wiskott-Aldrich syndrome, due to receive a stem cell transplant. CDR3 nucleotides: TGCGCCAGCTTCCGGGACAGGGGGTCCGGAAACACCATATATTTT. Translating it yields CASFRDRGSGNTIYF.